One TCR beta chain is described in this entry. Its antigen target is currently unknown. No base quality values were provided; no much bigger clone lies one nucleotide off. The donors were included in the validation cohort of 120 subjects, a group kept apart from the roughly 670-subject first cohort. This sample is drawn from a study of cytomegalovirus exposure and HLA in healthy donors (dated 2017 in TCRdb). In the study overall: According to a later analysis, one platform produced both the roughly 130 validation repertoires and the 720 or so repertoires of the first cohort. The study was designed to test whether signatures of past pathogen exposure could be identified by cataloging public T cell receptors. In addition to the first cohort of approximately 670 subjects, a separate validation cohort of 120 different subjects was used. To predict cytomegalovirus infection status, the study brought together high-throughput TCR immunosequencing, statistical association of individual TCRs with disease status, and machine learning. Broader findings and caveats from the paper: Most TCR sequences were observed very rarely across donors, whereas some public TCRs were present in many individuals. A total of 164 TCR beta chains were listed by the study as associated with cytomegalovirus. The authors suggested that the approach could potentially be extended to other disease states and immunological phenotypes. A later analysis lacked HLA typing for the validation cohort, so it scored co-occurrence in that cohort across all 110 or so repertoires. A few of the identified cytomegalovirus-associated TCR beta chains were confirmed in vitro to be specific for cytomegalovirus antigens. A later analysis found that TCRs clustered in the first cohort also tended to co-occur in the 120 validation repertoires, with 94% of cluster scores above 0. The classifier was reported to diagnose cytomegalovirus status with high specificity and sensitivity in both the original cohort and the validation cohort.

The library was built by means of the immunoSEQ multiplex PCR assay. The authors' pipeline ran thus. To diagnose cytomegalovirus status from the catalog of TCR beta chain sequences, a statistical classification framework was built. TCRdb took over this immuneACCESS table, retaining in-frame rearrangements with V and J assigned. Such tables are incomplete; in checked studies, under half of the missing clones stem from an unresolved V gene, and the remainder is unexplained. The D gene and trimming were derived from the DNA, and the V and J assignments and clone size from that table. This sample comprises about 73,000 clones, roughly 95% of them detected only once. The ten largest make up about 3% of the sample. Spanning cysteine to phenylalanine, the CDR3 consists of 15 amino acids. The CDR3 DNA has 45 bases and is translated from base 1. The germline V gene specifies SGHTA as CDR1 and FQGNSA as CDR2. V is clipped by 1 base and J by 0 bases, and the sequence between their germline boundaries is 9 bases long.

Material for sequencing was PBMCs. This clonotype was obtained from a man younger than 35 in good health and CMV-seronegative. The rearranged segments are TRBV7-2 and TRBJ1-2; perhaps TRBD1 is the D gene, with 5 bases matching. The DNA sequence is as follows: TGTGCCAGCAGCTTAGGGGGCGGTTCTAACTATGGCTACACCTTC. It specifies CASSLGGGSNYGYTF.